These 14 T cell receptor beta chains originate from one sample sequenced in a study of tumor and adjacent non-tumor tissue in lung cancer. The template was RNA from unsorted bulk tissue. The normal lung tissue was taken more than 3 cm from the tumor edge. A modified ARM-PCR protocol with three rounds of nested PCR amplified TCRbeta. TCRdb recomputed calls from the multiplex PCR reads with MiXCR, one row per CDR3 protein. The sample consists of some 68,000 distinct CDR3 sequences, more than 75% of them appearing once. The sample comprised distant non-tumor lung tissue. The source is a man aged 55 to 69 with non-small cell lung cancer.

Only a few counts were recorded for this clonotype. A clone one base away is much larger, so this may be a read error. The chain recombines TRBV6-5 with TRBJ2-5, with D uncertain. There are 15 residues in the CDR3. The germline gives CDR1 MNHEY, CDR2 SVGAGI. The DNA for the CDR3 is TGTGTCAGCAGTCCAGCCTCGATCAGCCAAGAGACCCAGTACTTC. It specifies CVSSPASISQETQYF.

The CDR3 DNA follows: TGTGCCAACCAAATGGGGGGGAGCACTGAAGCTTTCTTT. Its protein product is CANQMGGSTEAFF. The rearrangement uses TRBV25-1 and TRBJ1-1, with a possible D match to TRBD1 (5 bases). The CDR3 contains 13 residues. Germline CDR1 MGHDK, CDR2 SYGVNS. V was trimmed by 10 bases and J by 4 bases, leaving 16 bases between them. Combining the CDR3 with reference TRBV25-1 and TRBJ1-1 gives the whole variable domain EADIYQTPRYLVIGTGKKITLECSQTMGHDKMYWYQQDPGMELHLIHYSYGVNSTEKGDLSSESTVSRIRTEHFPLTLESARPSHTSQYLCANQMGGSTEAFFGQGTRLTVV.

Note on this clonotype: This may arise from a read error, as a much more abundant clone is one base away. V and J are TRBV5-1 and TRBJ2-2; D remains ambiguous. The CDR3 covers 13 residues. Germline V gene sequence: CDR1 SGHRS, CDR2 YFSETQ. Between the trimmed V and J ends, which lost 0 bases and 7 bases, there was a span of 7 bases. CDR3 loop: CASSLGWIGELFF. CDR3 nucleotide sequence: TGCGCCAGCAGCTTGGGTTGGATCGGGGAGCTGTTTTTT.

Points on this clonotype: Germline is not matched at one junction end, which may reflect a read error. This chain uses TRBV12-3 or TRBV12-4 with TRBJ2-7; 7 nucleotides agree with TRBD2. This CDR3 comprises 14 residues. As DNA, the CDR3 is TGTGCCAGCAGTTTACTATCGGGAGGAGGCGAGCAGTATTTC. Protein sequence: CASSLLSGGGEQYF.

On this clonotype: Mismatch with germline at one junction end may stem from a read error. The J gene is TRBJ2-7, the V gene TRBV14; D is undetermined. The CDR3 is 12 amino acids. CDR1 and CDR2 from the germline V gene are SGHDN and FVKESK. This CDR3 is CAISPAYYEQYF. Written as DNA, the CDR3 is TGTGCCATCAGCCCTGCCTACTACGAGCAGTACTTC.

The chain uses TRBV6-6 and TRBJ1-5; D remains unclear. Looked up from germline, CDR1 is MNHNY and CDR2 is SVGAGI (reference sequence). V was trimmed by 4 bases and J by 14 bases, leaving 18 bases between them. The length of the CDR3 is 13 residues. In DNA, the CDR3 is TGTGCCAGCAGTTGGTCCGAAAACCAGTCCAAGCATTTT. This codes for CASSWSENQSKHF.

Worth noting for this clonotype: Since no conserved phenylalanine or tryptophan closes the CDR3, a read error is the likely cause. CDR3 DNA sequence: TGCGCCAGCAGCCAGGGGGGCAGGCTCTCCTACGAGCAGTACCTC. Amino acid sequence: CASSQGGRLSYEQYL. The V and J genes are TRBV4-1 and TRBJ2-7, with D possibly called TRBD1 or TRBD2 (6 bases each). V dropped 3 bases and J dropped 0 bases, with 12 bases sitting between them. The length of the CDR3 is 15 residues. Germline-derived CDR1 and CDR2 are MGHRA and YSYEKL.

With respect to this clonotype: Here the CDR3 omits its conserved ending phenylalanine or tryptophan, so a read error is the likely source. No DNA is shown, since the ends of the CDR3 on it are uncertain; the CDR3 is the one TCRdb lists. The chain employs TRBV12-3 or TRBV12-4 and TRBJ1-1. The CDR3 is 11 amino acids long, termini counted. The CDR3 sequence is CASSPGLEVFI.

The chain uses TRBV29-1 and TRBJ2-7, with 10 bases aligning to TRBD1. This CDR3 contains 15 residues. Germline trimming cut 1 base from V and 6 bases from J; bases unmatched to any gene: 9. Germline-derived CDR1 and CDR2 are SQVTM and ANQGSEA. For the CDR3, the DNA is TGCAGCGTTGAAGGGGGGACAGGGGTCATCTGCGAGCAGTACTTC. This sequence encodes CSVEGGTGVICEQYF.

As for this clonotype: At one of its ends the junction is not consistent with the germline gene, which may arise from a read error. This sequence joins TRBV20-1 and TRBJ2-1, with no clear D. Germline V gives CDR1 DFQATT, CDR2 SNEGSKA (reference sequence). The CDR3 is 15 residues long. The CDR3 protein is CSAEETVSSYNEQLF. CDR3 coding DNA: TGCAGTGCTGAGGAGACCGTAAGCTCCTACAATGAGCAGTTATTC.

Only one count was recorded for this clonotype. Germline is not matched at one junction end, which may reflect a read error. The chain uses TRBV6-1 and TRBJ2-7; D possibly corresponds to TRBD1 (6 bases). Germline V CDR1 and CDR2: MNHNS, SASEGT. The CDR3 is made up of 12 amino acids. The CDR3 loop reads CVSRGDNYEQYF. The CDR3 coding sequence is TGTGTCAGCCGTGGGGACAACTACGAGCAGTACTTC.

About this clonotype: Mismatch with germline at one junction end may stem from a read error. The chain links TRBV29-1 to TRBJ2-5; TRBD1 agrees at 9 bases. Germline CDR1 SQVTM, CDR2 ANQGSEA. The CDR3 is 15 amino acids. The CDR3 reads CSAIGQGRVGEAQYF. CDR3 DNA sequence: TGCAGCGCCATCGGACAGGGGCGCGTAGGAGAGGCCCAATACTTT.

A word on this clonotype: The junction differs from germline at one of its ends, possibly a read error. V usage is TRBV29-1 and J usage is TRBJ2-2; tentatively, D is TRBD2 (5 bases). This CDR3 comprises 12 residues. The V gene's germline CDR1 is SQVTM and CDR2 ANQGSEA. CDR3 bases: TGTAGTGTGATAGGGCTCACCGGGGAGCTGTTCTTT. The encoded protein is CSVIGLTGELFF.

Details on this clonotype: Mismatch with germline at one junction end may stem from a read error. The V gene is TRBV11-2, the J gene TRBJ1-1; D unresolved. This CDR3 comprises 14 residues. Germline CDR1 and CDR2: SGHAT and FQNNGV. CDR3 in DNA: TGTGCCAACAGCTTAAACGGTATGAACACTGAAGCTTTCTTT. Translated, it gives CANSLNGMNTEAFF. The full variable domain, completed using reference TRBV11-2 and TRBJ1-1, is EAGVAQSPRYKIIEKRQSVAFWCNPISGHATLYWYQQILGQGPKLLIQFQNNGVVDDSQLPKDRFSAERLKGVDSTLKIQPAKLEDSAVYLCANSLNGMNTEAFFGQGTRLTVV.